Shown below are 18 T cell receptor beta chains from a single sample sequenced in a study of shared clonotypes between healthy human individuals. Naive CD8 populations comprised CD45RO-negative cells positively selected for CCR7, excluding terminally differentiated effector memory CD45RA+ cells. Measured with immunoSEQ multiplex PCR; TCRdb has only the in-frame clones, and not every one. The sample lists some 2.1 million clones; 85% to 95% were seen once. The sample was naive CD8+ T cells from PBMCs. The receptors stem from a young man in good health. Some clones in this sample may be carry-over from other donors' samples.

In the case of this clone: The same CDR3 is also encoded by other DNA sequences in this sample. The chain recombines TRBV4-1 with TRBJ1-1; 9 bases are shared with TRBD1. This CDR3 contains 15 residues. The J segment lost 4 bases and the V segment lost 1 base, leaving 4 bases of the junction unmatched. Germline V gives CDR1 MGHRA, CDR2 YSYEKL. DNA of the CDR3: TGCGCCAGCAGCCAAGCGGGACAGGGAGGCACTGAAGCTTTCTTT. Translating it yields CASSQAGQGGTEAFF.

The chain couples TRBV14 to TRBJ2-5; 7 bases map to TRBD2. V lost 0 bases, J lost 5 bases, and 9 bases stayed unmatched. There are 16 residues in the CDR3. CDR1 is SGHDN and CDR2 is FVKESK in the germline V gene. CDR3 sequence reads: CASSQDWGRAAETQYF. The DNA of the CDR3 is TGTGCCAGCAGCCAAGATTGGGGGAGGGCCGCGGAGACCCAGTACTTC.

CDR3 residues: CASSPDRANGYTF. The CDR3 DNA sequence: TGTGCCAGCAGCCCCGACAGGGCTAATGGCTACACCTTC. The chain uses TRBV7-9 and TRBJ1-2; 7 bases line up with TRBD1. J lost 6 bases, V lost 5 bases, and 6 bases had no gene match. The CDR3 runs to 13 residues. The germline gives CDR1 SEHNR, CDR2 FQNEAQ (reference sequence).

The chain has TRBV5-1 and TRBJ2-7; D is possibly TRBD1 or TRBD2 (5 bases each). Germline lookup yields CDR1 SGHRS and CDR2 YFSETQ. This CDR3 is 15 amino acids long. The V end lost 3 bases, the J end lost 0 bases, and 13 bases lay between the germline ends. The CDR3 DNA follows: TGCGCCAGCAGCTCCGCCGGGACCAGCTCCTACGAGCAGTACTTC. This sequence encodes CASSSAGTSSYEQYF.

This clone appeared once. This chain links TRBV11-3 with TRBJ2-5, with D uncertain. CDR3 length: 13 residues. CDR1 and CDR2 from the germline V gene are SGHNT and YENEEA. Trimming took off 0 bases at V and 0 bases at J, with 2 bases between the two ends. CDR3 sequence (DNA): TGTGCCAGCAGCTTAGAGTACCAAGAGACCCAGTACTTC. Its protein is CASSLEYQETQYF.

The rearrangement links TRBV7-9 to TRBJ1-1; D gene uncertain. Per the germline V gene, CDR1 is SEHNR and CDR2 is FQNEAQ (reference sequence). This CDR3 contains 13 residues. Trimming shortened V by 6 bases and J by 3 bases, and 11 bases separated the two germline ends. The chain's CDR3 is CASSDLGYTEAFF. The CDR3 nucleotides are TGTGCCAGCAGTGACTTAGGGTACACTGAAGCTTTCTTT.

The genes are TRBV28 and TRBJ2-2, with D unclear. CDR1 is MDHEN and CDR2 is SYDVKM in the germline V gene. There are 14 residues in the CDR3. With 4 bases removed from V and 7 bases from J, the gap between germline ends came to 13 bases. The CDR3 loop is CASSSWFQGGELFF. For the CDR3, the DNA is TGTGCCAGCAGTTCTTGGTTTCAAGGCGGGGAGCTGTTTTTT.

This clone was observed a single time. CDR3 loop: CASSSRGGVDTEAFF. CDR3 DNA sequence: TGTGCCAGCAGCTCCAGAGGTGGGGTTGACACTGAAGCTTTCTTT. This chain connects TRBV7-6 to TRBJ1-1; unclear D gene. Looked up from germline, CDR1 is SGHVS and CDR2 is FNYEAQ. There are 15 residues in the CDR3. Trimming pared 4 bases from V and 3 bases from J, leaving 15 bases between.

The chain recombines TRBV13 with TRBJ2-5; D possibly corresponds to TRBD1 (6 bases). The CDR3 sequence is 15 residues long. The germline gives CDR1 PRHDT, CDR2 FYEKMQ (reference sequence). V shed 3 bases and J shed 5 bases, with 16 bases lying between them. The CDR3 DNA reads TGTGCCAGCAGCTTCTCAGGGGCGCAGTATGAGACCCAGTACTTC. Translation: CASSFSGAQYETQYF.

This chain uses TRBV19 with TRBJ1-2; D remains unclear. V gave up 8 bases and J gave up 3 bases, with 16 bases separating them. The CDR3 sequence is 14 residues long. Germline CDR1 LNHDA, CDR2 SQIVND (reference sequence). CDR3 sequence (DNA): TGTGCCAGTTACCGGTTGGGCAGCCACTATGGCTACACCTTC. Its translation: CASYRLGSHYGYTF.

The table lists this clone with a count of one. Other DNA sequences within the sample encode an identical CDR3. The genes are TRBV6-5 and TRBJ2-1; D uncertain. Germline V CDR1 and CDR2: MNHEY, SVGAGI. V shed 2 bases and J shed 7 bases, with 9 bases lying between them. CDR3 length equals 13 residues. In nucleotides, the CDR3 is TGTGCCAGCAGTTACGGGTGGCGGAATGAGCAGTTCTTC. It encodes CASSYGWRNEQFF.

The V gene is TRBV6-1, the J gene TRBJ1-1; D is possibly TRBD1 (5 bases). Germline V CDR1 and CDR2: MNHNS, SASEGT. V was trimmed by 8 bases and J by 1 base, leaving 14 bases between them. The CDR3 covers 14 residues. In DNA, the CDR3 is TGTGCCAGCCCCCCAGGGAGGTCGAACACTGAAGCTTTCTTT. The encoded protein is CASPPGRSNTEAFF.

V and J are TRBV7-3 and TRBJ2-1; 9 nucleotides agree with TRBD1. The CDR3 is 16 residues long. V lost 5 bases to trimming and J lost 2 bases; unmatched junction nucleotides: 7. Germline V gene data show CDR1 as SGHTA and CDR2 as FQGTGA. CDR3 DNA sequence: TGTGCCAGCAGCCCCGGACAGGGGACCACCTACAATGAGCAGTTCTTC. Translated, it gives CASSPGQGTTYNEQFF.

The chain combines TRBV7-2 with TRBJ2-7; 10 bases align to TRBD2. The length of the CDR3 is 15 residues. With V trimmed by 2 bases and J by 2 bases, 3 bases remained unmatched. CDR1 is SGHTA and CDR2 is FQGNSA in the germline V gene. CDR3 region: CASSLRTSGPYEQYF. As DNA, the CDR3 is TGTGCCAGCAGCTTAAGGACTAGCGGACCCTACGAGCAGTACTTC.

The V call is TRBV28, the J call TRBJ2-7; possible D gene TRBD1, 6 bases. This CDR3 has 15 residues. V was shortened by 6 bases and J by 2 bases, with 17 bases between the two germline ends. Germline V gene data show CDR1 as MDHEN and CDR2 as SYDVKM. In nucleotides, the CDR3 is TGTGCCAGCAGCTGGACCGGGACATATGCCTACGAGCAGTACTTC. Protein: CASSWTGTYAYEQYF.

J is TRBJ2-7 and V is TRBV29-1; 7 bases fit TRBD2. Germline lookup yields CDR1 SQVTM and CDR2 ANQGSEA. The CDR3 loop spans 13 amino acids. V shed 0 bases, J shed 5 bases, and the junction held 4 bases outside the gene matches. CDR3 in DNA: TGCAGCGTTGAAGACGGCCTAGCGGACGAGCAGTACTTC. This codes for CSVEDGLADEQYF.

Of note for this clone: This CDR3 is also generated by other DNA sequences in the sample. The V call is TRBV18, the J call TRBJ2-3; no firm D call. Germline V gene lookup returns CDR1 KGHSH and CDR2 LQKENI. V was clipped by 2 bases and J by 1 base, with 4 bases between them. This CDR3 has 13 residues. CDR3 region: CASSPGGTDTQYF. The CDR3 DNA follows: TGTGCCAGCTCACCAGGGGGCACAGATACGCAGTATTTT.

The chain employs TRBV29-1 and TRBJ2-5; D gene unclear. This CDR3 is built from 11 residues. V shed 7 bases and J shed 3 bases, with 9 bases lying between them. From germline, CDR1 is SQVTM and CDR2 ANQGSEA. The CDR3 sequence is CSAIEEETQYF. The CDR3 DNA reads as TGCAGCGCTATTGAGGAAGAGACCCAGTACTTC.